This T cell receptor (beta chain) was identified during a study of CD8 T cells in ankylosing spondylitis. Trimming took 0 bases from V and 4 from J, leaving 10 bases between them. Germline CDR1 and CDR2: SGHRS and YFSETQ. The CDR3 runs 15 residues. This clonotype appeared a few times. TCRdb fed the 5' RACE reads into MiXCR, producing one record per CDR3 protein. The sample contains 300,000 to 400,000 distinct CDR3 sequences, about 15% of which appear only once. The TCR originated in a male donor with ankylosing spondylitis or in good health (not recorded which). The gene calls are TRBV5-1 and TRBJ2-2; D ambiguous. Sequencing input: blood, either unsorted or a sorted T cell fraction (not recorded which). This CDR3 reads CASSLAVQGTGELFF. The CDR3 region has the DNA TGCGCCAGCAGCTTGGCGGTGCAAGGCACCGGGGAGCTGTTTTTT. The whole variable domain, remainder taken from reference TRBV5-1 and TRBJ2-2, is KAGVTQTPRYLIKTRGQQVTLSCSPISGHRSVSWYQQTPGQGLQFLFEYFSETQRNKGNFPGRFSGRQFSNSRSEMNVSTLELGDSALYLCASSLAVQGTGELFFGEGSRLTVL.